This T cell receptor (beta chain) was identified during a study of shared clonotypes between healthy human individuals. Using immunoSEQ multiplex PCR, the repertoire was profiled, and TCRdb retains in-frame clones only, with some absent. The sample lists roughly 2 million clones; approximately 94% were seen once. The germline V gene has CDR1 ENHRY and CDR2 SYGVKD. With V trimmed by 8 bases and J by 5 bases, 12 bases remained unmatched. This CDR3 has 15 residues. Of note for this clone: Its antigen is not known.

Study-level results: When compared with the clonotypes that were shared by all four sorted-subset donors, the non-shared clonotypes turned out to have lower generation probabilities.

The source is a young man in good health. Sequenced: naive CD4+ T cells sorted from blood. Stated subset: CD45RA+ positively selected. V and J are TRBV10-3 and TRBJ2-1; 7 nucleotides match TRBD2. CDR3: CAIGPTSSTHNEQFF. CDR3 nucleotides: TGTGCCATCGGACCGACTAGCTCCACTCACAATGAGCAGTTCTTC.